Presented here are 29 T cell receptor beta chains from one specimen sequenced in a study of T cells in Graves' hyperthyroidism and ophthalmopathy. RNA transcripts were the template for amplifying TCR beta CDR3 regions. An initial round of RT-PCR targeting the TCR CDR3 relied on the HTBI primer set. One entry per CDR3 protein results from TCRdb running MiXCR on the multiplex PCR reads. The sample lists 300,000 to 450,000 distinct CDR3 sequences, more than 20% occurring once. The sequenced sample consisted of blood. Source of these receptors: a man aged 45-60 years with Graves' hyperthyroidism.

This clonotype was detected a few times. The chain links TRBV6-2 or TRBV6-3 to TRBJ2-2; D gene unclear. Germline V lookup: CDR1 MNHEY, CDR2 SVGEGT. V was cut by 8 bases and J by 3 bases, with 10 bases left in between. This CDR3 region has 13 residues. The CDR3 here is CASLTLYTGELFF. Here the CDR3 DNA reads TGTGCCAGCCTGACTCTTTACACCGGGGAGCTGTTTTTT.

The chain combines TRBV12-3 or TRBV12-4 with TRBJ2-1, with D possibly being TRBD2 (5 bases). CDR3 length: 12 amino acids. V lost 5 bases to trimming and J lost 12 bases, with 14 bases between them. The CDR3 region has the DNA TGTGCCAGCAGTCTACGGGGTCATGGGCAGTTCTTC. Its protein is CASSLRGHGQFF.

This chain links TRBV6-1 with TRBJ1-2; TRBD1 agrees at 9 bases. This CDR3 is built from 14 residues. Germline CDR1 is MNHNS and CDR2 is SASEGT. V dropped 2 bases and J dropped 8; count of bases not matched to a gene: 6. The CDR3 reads CASSEWGTGTGYTF. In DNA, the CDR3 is TGTGCCAGCAGTGAATGGGGGACAGGGACCGGCTACACCTTC.

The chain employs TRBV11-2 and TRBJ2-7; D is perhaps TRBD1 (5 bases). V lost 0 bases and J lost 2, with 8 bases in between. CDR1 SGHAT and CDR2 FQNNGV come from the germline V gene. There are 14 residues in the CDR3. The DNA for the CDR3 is TGTGCCAGCAGCTTAGATCAAGGGGCCTACGAGCAGTACTTC. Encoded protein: CASSLDQGAYEQYF. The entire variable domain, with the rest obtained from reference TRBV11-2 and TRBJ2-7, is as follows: EAGVAQSPRYKIIEKRQSVAFWCNPISGHATLYWYQQILGQGPKLLIQFQNNGVVDDSQLPKDRFSAERLKGVDSTLKIQPAKLEDSAVYLCASSLDQGAYEQYFGPGTRLTVT.

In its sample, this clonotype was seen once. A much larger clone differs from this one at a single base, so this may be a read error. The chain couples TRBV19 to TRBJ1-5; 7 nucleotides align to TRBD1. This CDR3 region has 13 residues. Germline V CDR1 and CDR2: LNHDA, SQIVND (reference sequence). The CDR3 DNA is TGTACCAGTGCTCGGGACAGCGATCAGCCCCAGCATTTT. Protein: CTSARDSDQPQHF.

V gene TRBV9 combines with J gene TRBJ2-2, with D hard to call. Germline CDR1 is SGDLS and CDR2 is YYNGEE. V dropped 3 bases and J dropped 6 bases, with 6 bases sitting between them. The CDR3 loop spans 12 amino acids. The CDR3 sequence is CASSGPAGELFF. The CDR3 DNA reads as TGTGCCAGCAGCGGGCCCGCCGGGGAGCTGTTTTTT.

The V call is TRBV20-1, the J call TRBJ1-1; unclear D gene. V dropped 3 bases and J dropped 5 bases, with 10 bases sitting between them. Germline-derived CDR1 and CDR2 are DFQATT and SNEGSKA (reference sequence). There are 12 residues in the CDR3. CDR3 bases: TGCAGTGCTAGGCCCCGGGGAACTGAAGCTTTCTTT. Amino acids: CSARPRGTEAFF.

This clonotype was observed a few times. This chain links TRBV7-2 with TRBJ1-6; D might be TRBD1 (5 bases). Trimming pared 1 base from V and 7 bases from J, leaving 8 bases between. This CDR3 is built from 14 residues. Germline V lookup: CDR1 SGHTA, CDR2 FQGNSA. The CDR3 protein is CASSLGTPNSPLHF. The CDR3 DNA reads TGTGCCAGCAGCTTAGGGACACCAAATTCACCCCTCCACTTT.

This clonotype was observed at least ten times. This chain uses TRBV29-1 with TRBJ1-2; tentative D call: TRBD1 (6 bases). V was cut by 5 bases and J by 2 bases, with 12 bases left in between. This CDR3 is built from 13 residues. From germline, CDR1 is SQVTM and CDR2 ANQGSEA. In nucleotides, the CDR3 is TGCAGCGTTAGTATCGGACAGAACTATGGCTACACCTTC. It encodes CSVSIGQNYGYTF.

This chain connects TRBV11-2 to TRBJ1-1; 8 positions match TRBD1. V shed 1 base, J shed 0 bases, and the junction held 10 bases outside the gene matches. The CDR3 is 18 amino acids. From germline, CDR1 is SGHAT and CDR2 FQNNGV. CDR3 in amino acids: CASSLVGGTGALNTEAFF. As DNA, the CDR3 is TGTGCCAGCAGCTTAGTCGGAGGGACAGGAGCTTTGAACACTGAAGCTTTCTTT.

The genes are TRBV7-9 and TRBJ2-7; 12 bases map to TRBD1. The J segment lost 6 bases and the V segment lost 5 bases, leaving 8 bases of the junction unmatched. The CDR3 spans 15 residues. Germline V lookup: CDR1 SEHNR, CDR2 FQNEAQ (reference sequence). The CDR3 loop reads CASSTTGQGASEQYF. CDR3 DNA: TGTGCCAGCAGCACGACGGGACAGGGGGCTTCCGAGCAGTACTTC.

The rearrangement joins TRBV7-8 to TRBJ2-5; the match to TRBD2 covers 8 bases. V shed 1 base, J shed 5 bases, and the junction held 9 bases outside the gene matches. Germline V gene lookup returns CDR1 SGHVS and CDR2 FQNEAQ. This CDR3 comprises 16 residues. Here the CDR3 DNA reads TGTGCCAGCAGCTTAGGGCCGGGGGGGCTAATGGAGACCCAGTACTTC. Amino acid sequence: CASSLGPGGLMETQYF. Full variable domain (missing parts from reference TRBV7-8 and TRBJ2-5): GAGVSQSPRYKVAKRGQDVALRCDPISGHVSLFWYQQALGQGPEFLTYFQNEAQLDKSGLPSDRFFAERPEGSVSTLKIQRTQQEDSAVYLCASSLGPGGLMETQYFGPGTRLLVL.

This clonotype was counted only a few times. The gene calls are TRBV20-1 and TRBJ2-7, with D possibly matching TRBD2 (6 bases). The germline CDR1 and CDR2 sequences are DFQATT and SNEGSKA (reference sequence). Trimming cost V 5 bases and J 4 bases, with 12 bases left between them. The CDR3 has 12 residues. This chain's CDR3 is CSARRRDYEQYF. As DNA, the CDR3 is TGCAGTGCTCGACGGAGGGATTACGAGCAGTACTTC.

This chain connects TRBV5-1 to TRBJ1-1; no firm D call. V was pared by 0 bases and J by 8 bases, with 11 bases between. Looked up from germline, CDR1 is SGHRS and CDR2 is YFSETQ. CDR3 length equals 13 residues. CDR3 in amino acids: CASSLVRVEEAFF. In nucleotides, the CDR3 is TGCGCCAGCAGCTTGGTTAGGGTCGAGGAAGCTTTCTTT.

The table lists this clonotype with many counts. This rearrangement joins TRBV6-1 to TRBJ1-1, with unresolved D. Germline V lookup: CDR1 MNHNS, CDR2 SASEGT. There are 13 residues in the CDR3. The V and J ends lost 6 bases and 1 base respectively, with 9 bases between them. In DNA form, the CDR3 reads TGTGCCAGCAGCAACGGCTGGAACACTGAAGCTTTCTTT. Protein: CASSNGWNTEAFF.

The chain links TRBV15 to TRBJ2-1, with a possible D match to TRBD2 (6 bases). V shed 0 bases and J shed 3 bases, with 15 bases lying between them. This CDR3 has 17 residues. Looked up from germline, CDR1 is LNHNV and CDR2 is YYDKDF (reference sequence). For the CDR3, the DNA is TGTGCCACCAGCAGAGATCTACCTAGCGCGGTCTACAATGAGCAGTTCTTC. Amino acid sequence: CATSRDLPSAVYNEQFF.

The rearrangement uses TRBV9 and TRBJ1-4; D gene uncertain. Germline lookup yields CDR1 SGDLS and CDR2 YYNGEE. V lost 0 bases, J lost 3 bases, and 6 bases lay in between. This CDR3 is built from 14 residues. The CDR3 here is CASSVALSNEKLFF. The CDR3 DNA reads TGTGCCAGCAGCGTAGCACTTTCTAATGAAAAACTGTTTTTT.

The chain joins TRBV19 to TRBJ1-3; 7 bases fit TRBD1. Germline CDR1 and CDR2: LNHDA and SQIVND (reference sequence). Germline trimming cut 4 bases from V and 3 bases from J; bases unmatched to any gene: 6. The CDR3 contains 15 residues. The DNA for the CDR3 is TGTGCCAGTAGTACCGACAGGGCAATTGGAAACACCATATATTTT. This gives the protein CASSTDRAIGNTIYF.

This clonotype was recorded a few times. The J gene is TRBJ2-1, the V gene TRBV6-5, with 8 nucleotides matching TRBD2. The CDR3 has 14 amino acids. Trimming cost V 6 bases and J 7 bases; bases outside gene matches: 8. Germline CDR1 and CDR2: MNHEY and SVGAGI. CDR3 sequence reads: CASRHSGGANEQFF. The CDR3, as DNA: TGTGCCAGCAGACACTCGGGGGGGGCGAATGAGCAGTTCTTC.

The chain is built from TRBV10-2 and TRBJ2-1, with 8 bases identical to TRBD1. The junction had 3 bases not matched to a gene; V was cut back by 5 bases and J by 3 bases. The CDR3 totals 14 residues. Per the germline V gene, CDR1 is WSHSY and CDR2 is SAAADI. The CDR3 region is CASSPGGYYNEQFF. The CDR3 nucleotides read TGCGCCAGCAGTCCAGGGGGCTACTACAATGAGCAGTTCTTC.

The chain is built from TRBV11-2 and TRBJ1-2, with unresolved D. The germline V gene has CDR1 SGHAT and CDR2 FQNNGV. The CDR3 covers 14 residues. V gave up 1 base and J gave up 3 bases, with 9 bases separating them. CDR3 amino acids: CASSLGSGYYGYTF. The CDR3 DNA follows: TGTGCCAGCAGCTTAGGGTCGGGGTACTATGGCTACACCTTC.

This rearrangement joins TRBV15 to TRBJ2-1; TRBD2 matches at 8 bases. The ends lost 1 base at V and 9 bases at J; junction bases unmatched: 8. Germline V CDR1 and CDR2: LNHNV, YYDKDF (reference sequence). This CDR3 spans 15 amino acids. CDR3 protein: CATSRVGTGGPEQFF. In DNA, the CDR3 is TGTGCCACCAGCAGAGTAGGAACGGGAGGGCCTGAGCAGTTCTTC.

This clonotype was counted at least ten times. CDR3 in DNA: TGTGCCAGCAGCCCTAGCGGGAGGTTAAGGGAGACCCAGTACTTC. Residues: CASSPSGRLRETQYF. The rearrangement joins TRBV28 to TRBJ2-5, with 11 nucleotides matching TRBD2. This CDR3 has 15 amino acids. J gave up 5 bases and V 6 bases, and 8 bases lay outside the gene matches. The germline V gene encodes CDR1 MDHEN and CDR2 SYDVKM.

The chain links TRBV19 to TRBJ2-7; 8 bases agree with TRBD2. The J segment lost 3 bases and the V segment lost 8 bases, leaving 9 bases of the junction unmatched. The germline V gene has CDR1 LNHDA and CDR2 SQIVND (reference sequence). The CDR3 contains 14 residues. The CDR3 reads CASSTRAGGYEQYF. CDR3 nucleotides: TGTGCCAGTTCGACAAGGGCGGGGGGCTACGAGCAGTACTTC.

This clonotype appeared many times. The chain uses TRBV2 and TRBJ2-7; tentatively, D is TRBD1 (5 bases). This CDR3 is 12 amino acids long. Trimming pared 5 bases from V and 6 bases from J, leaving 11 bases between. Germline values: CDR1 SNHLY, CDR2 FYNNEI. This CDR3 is CASSMVGAEQYF. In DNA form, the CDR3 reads TGTGCCAGCAGTATGGTAGGGGCCGAGCAGTACTTC.

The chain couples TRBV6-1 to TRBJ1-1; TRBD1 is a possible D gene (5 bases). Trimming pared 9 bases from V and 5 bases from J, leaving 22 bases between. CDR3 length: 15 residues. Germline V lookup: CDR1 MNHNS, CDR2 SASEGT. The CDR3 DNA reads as TGTGCCAGTAAGGCCATACCTAATAGGGGAACTGAAGCTTTCTTT. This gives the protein CASKAIPNRGTEAFF.

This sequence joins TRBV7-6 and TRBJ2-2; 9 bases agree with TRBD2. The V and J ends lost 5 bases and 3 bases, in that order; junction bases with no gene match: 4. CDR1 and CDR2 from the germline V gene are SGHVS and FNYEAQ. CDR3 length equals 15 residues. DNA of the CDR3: TGTGCCAGCAGCCCCCGACTAGCGGACACCGGGGAGCTGTTTTTT. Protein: CASSPRLADTGELFF.

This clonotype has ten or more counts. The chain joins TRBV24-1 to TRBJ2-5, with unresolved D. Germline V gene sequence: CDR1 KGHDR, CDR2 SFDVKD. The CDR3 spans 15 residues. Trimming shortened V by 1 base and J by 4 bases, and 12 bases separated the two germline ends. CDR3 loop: CATSDLTGYGETQYF. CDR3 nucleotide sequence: TGTGCCACCAGTGATTTAACGGGTTATGGAGAGACCCAGTACTTC.

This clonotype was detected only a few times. The CDR3 nucleotides read TGCAGCGTTGATACTAGCGGGAGAGATGATACGCAGTATTTT. Protein sequence: CSVDTSGRDDTQYF. This chain uses TRBV29-1 with TRBJ2-3, with TRBD2 matching 11 bases. J was trimmed by 6 bases and V by 3 bases; bases with no gene match: 5. The CDR3 totals 14 residues. CDR1 SQVTM and CDR2 ANQGSEA come from the germline V gene.